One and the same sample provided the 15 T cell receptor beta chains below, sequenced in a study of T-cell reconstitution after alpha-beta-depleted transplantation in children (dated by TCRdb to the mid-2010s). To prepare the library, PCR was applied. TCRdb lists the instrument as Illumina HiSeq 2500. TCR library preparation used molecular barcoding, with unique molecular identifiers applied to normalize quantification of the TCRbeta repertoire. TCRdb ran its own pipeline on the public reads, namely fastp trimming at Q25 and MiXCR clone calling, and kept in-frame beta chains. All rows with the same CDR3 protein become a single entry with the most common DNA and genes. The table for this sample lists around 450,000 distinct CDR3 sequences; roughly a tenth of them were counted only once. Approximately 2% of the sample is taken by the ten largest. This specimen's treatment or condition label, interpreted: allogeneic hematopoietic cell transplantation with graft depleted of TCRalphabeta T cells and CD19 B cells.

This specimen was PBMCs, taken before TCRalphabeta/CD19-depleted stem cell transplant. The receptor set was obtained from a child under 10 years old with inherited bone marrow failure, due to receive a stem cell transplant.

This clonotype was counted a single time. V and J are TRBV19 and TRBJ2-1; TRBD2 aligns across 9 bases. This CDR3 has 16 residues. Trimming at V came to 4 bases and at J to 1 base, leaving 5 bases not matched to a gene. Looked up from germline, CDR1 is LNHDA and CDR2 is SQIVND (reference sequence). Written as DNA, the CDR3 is TGTGCCAGTAGTACGACTAGCGGAGTTTCCTACAATGAGCAGTTCTTC. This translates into CASSTTSGVSYNEQFF.

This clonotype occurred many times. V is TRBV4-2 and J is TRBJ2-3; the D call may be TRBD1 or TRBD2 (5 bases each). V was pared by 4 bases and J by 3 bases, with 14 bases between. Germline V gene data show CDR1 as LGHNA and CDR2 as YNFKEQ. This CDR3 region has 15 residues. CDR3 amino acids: CASSPRDPRTDTQYF. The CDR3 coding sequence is TGTGCCAGCAGCCCTCGGGACCCTAGAACAGATACGCAGTATTTT.

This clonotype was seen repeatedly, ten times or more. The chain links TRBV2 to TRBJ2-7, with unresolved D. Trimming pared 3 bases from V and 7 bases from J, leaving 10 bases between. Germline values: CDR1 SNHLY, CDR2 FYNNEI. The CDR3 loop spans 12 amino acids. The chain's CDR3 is CASSDYLGEQYF. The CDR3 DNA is TGTGCCAGCAGTGATTATTTGGGGGAGCAGTACTTC.

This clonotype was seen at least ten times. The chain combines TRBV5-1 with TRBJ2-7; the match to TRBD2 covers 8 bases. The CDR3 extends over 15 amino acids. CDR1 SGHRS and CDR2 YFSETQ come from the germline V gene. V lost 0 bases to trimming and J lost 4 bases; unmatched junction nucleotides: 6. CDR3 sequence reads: CASSLDGGRSYEQYF. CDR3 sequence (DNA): TGCGCCAGCAGCTTGGATGGCGGGAGGAGTTACGAGCAGTACTTC.

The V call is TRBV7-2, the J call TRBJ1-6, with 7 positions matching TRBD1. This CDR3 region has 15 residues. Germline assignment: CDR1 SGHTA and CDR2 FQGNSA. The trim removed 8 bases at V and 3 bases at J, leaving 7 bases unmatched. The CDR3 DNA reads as TGTGCCAGCGCCGGCCGGGACAGCTATAATTCACCCCTCCACTTT. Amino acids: CASAGRDSYNSPLHF.

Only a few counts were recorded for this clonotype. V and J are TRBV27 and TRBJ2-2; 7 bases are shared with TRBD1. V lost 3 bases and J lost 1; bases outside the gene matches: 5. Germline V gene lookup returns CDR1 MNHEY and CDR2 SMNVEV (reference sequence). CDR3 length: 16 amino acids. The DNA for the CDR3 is TGTGCCAGCAGTTTTTACAGGGGCGGGAACACCGGGGAGCTGTTTTTT. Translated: CASSFYRGGNTGELFF.

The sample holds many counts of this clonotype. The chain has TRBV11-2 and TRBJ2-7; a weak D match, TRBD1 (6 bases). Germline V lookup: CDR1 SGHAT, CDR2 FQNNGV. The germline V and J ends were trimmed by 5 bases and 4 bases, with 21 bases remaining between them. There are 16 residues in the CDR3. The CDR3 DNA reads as TGTGCCAGCAGCCCACGAATGGGGGCCGGTCGGTACGAGCAGTACTTC. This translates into CASSPRMGAGRYEQYF.

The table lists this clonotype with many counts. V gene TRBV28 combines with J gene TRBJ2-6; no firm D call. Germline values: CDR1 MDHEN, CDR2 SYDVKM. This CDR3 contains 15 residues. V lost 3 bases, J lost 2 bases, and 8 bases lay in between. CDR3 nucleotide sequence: TGTGCCAGCAGTTTCGTCGTGGCTGGGGCCAACGTCCTGACTTTC. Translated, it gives CASSFVVAGANVLTF.

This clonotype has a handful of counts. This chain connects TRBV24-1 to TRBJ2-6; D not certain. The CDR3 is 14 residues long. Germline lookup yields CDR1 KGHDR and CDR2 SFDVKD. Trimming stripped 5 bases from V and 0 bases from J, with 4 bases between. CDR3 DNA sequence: TGTGCCACCAGTGCCGCCTCTGGGGCCAACGTCCTGACTTTC. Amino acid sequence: CATSAASGANVLTF.

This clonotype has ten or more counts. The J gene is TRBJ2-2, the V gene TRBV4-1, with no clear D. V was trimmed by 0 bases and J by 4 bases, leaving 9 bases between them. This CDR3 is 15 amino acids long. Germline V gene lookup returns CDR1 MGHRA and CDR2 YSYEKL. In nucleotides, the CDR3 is TGCGCCAGCAGCCAAGAAGGGCTAACCACCGGGGAGCTGTTTTTT. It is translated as CASSQEGLTTGELFF.

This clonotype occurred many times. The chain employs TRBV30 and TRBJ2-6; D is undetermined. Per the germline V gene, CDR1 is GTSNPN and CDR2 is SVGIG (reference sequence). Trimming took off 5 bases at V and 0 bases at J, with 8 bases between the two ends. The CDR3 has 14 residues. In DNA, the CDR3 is TGTGCCTGGCGGTGGAGCTCTGGGGCCAACGTCCTGACTTTC. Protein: CAWRWSSGANVLTF. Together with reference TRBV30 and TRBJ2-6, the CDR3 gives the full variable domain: SQTIHQWPATLVQPVGSPLSLECTVEGTSNPNLYWYRQAAGRGLQLLFYSVGIGQISSEVPQNLSASRPQDRQFILSSKKLLLSDSGFYLCAWRWSSGANVLTFGAGSRLTVL.

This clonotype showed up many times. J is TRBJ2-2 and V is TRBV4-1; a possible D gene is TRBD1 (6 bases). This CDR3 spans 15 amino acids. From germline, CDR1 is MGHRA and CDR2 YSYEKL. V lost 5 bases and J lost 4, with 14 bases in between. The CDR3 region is CASSVQGRGTGELFF. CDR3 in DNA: TGCGCCAGCAGCGTACAGGGAAGGGGCACCGGGGAGCTGTTTTTT.

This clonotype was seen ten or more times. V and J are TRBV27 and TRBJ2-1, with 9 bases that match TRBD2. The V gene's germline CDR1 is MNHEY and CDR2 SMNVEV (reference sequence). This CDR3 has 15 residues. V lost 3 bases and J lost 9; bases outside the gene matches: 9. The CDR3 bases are TGTGCCAGCAGTTTTTCCCTCACTAGCGGGTCTGAGCAGTTCTTC. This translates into CASSFSLTSGSEQFF.

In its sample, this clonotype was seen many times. In DNA, the CDR3 is TGTGCCATCAGTGTAGGCCGGGCTAACTATGGCTACACCTTC. This gives the protein CAISVGRANYGYTF. V usage is TRBV10-3 and J usage is TRBJ1-2; unclear D gene. V was cut by 4 bases and J by 0 bases, with 9 bases left in between. The CDR3 spans 14 residues. Germline loops: CDR1 ENHRY, CDR2 SYGVKD.

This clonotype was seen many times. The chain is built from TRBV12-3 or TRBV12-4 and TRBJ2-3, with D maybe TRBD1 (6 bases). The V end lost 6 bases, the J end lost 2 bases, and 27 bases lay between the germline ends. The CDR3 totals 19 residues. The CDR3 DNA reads TGTGCCAGCAGGTTTAGGCTCTTCCGGGACAACCTTTTCACAGATACGCAGTATTTT. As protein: CASRFRLFRDNLFTDTQYF.